The present TCR beta chain was sequenced within a study of early T cells in non-severe SARS-CoV-2 infection. Study summary: The chains were unpaired, and the sequenced material was bulk RNA from unsorted whole blood.

As to this clonotype: The antigen is not known.

Study observations and caveats: The VDJdb matching leaned toward anti-spike CD8 responses and overlooked private and CD4 specificities.

Individual cDNA molecules carried attached unique molecular identifiers. Using its own MiXCR run on the 5' RACE reads, TCRdb lists one record per CDR3 protein. Here the sample spans around 86,000 distinct CDR3 sequences, over 12% being singletons. The germline V gene has CDR1 MNHEY and CDR2 SMNVEV (reference sequence). The CDR3 covers 15 residues. J gave up 6 bases and V 4 bases, and 6 bases lay outside the gene matches. The source is an adult who was a healthcare worker with PCR-confirmed SARS-CoV-2 infection or an uninfected control (not recorded which). The sequenced sample consisted of whole blood. This chain uses TRBV27 with TRBJ2-3, with TRBD2 matching over 11 bases. This chain's CDR3 is CASSWGLAAEDTQYF. Written as DNA, the CDR3 is TGTGCCAGCAGTTGGGGACTAGCGGCGGAGGATACGCAGTATTTT.